This T cell receptor (beta chain) was recorded in a study of regulatory T cells in long-lasting Graves disease. The overall study: Antithyroid drug use was under 3 months in newly diagnosed Graves' patients.

As concerns this clonotype: Antigen specificity is unknown.

Documented time point: newly diagnosed GD, antithyroid drugs for less than 3 months. PBMCs were the source of the RNA used for TCR sequencing. According to the study, TCR beta libraries were built with iRepertoire HTBI primers and CDR3-region Arm-PCR. TCRdb called the multiplex PCR reads again in MiXCR, with one record for every CDR3 protein. The repertoire has 250,000 or so distinct CDR3 sequences, 20% of them found once; the top ten carry approximately 15%. Study-wide points: Persistent cases favored TRBV28, TRBJ1-2 and TRBJ2-5. Persistent-disease Graves' patients showed less TCR diversity than new cases. Public clonotype sharing was higher in persistent than newly diagnosed patients.

This CDR3 comprises 14 residues. Trimming left V 7 bases short and J 6 bases short, with 16 bases between. CDR1 and CDR2 (germline): MDHEN, SYDVKM. The rearrangement uses TRBV28 and TRBJ2-4, with D uncertain. This specimen was peripheral blood mononuclear cells (PBMCs), taken at new diagnosis, from a patient treated with antithyroid drugs. This receptor was obtained from a female donor with Graves disease. The CDR3 nucleotides read TGTGCCAGCACGAGTTCCGACGGGTTAAACATTCAGTACTTC. It encodes CASTSSDGLNIQYF.